This entry lists 13 T cell receptor beta chains sequenced from one sample in a study of cytomegalovirus exposure and HLA in healthy donors. Primers for the PCR totalled 60 Vbeta and 13 Jbeta. TCRdb keeps only in-frame clones here, not all; method: immunoSEQ multiplex PCR. The sample lists about 64,000 clones; about 61% were seen once. The sequenced sample was PBMCs. Receptors were obtained from a woman aged 45-65 years in good health and CMV-seronegative.

This chain uses TRBV7-2 with TRBJ1-2; D gene ambiguous. The CDR3 runs 13 residues. Germline assignment: CDR1 SGHTA and CDR2 FQGNSA. Trimming removed 3 bases from V and 4 bases from J, with 9 bases in between. The CDR3 nucleotides are TGTGCCAGCAGCTTCGACGGGTCCTATGGCTACACCTTC. Its protein product is CASSFDGSYGYTF.

The rearrangement joins TRBV9 to TRBJ2-1; 14 bases agree with TRBD2. CDR3 length: 18 amino acids. J was trimmed by 6 bases and V by 0 bases; bases with no gene match: 8. The germline gives CDR1 SGDLS, CDR2 YYNGEE. DNA for the CDR3: TGTGCCAGCAGCGTAGAAGCGACTAGCGGGAGGGCCGCCAATGAGCAGTTCTTC. Protein sequence: CASSVEATSGRAANEQFF.

V and J are TRBV5-1 and TRBJ1-2; 8 bases map to TRBD1. V was clipped by 0 bases and J by 6 bases; unmatched bases: 7. The CDR3 is made up of 15 amino acids. Germline V gene lookup returns CDR1 SGHRS and CDR2 YFSETQ. CDR3 nucleotide sequence: TGCGCCAGCAGCTTGGAGCACAGGGGGTATAATGGCTACACCTTC. Its translation is CASSLEHRGYNGYTF. The full variable domain, in which reference TRBV5-1 and TRBJ1-2 provide the parts outside the CDR3, is KAGVTQTPRYLIKTRGQQVTLSCSPISGHRSVSWYQQTPGQGLQFLFEYFSETQRNKGNFPGRFSGRQFSNSRSEMNVSTLELGDSALYLCASSLEHRGYNGYTFGSGTRLTVV.

The V call is TRBV5-1, the J call TRBJ2-1, with D maybe TRBD2 (5 bases). Germline V gives CDR1 SGHRS, CDR2 YFSETQ. CDR3 length equals 16 residues. V was cut by 4 bases and J by 4 bases, with 18 bases left in between. The chain's CDR3 is CASSLEGNVLYNEQFF. CDR3 DNA sequence: TGCGCCAGCAGCCTTGAGGGAAATGTATTGTACAATGAGCAGTTCTTC.

The chain is built from TRBV9 and TRBJ1-2; 7 nucleotides align to TRBD1. CDR1 and CDR2 from the germline V gene are SGDLS and YYNGEE. Trimming cost V 3 bases and J 5 bases; bases outside gene matches: 16. The CDR3 extends over 17 amino acids. The CDR3 is CASSETLGTARDYGYTF. The CDR3 DNA sequence: TGTGCCAGCAGCGAAACTCTCGGGACAGCGCGCGATTATGGCTACACCTTC. Filled out from reference TRBV9 and TRBJ1-2, the complete variable domain reads DSGVTQTPKHLITATGQRVTLRCSPRSGDLSVYWYQQSLDQGLQFLIQYYNGEERAKGNILERFSAQQFPDLHSELNLSSLELGDSALYFCASSETLGTARDYGYTFGSGTRLTVV.

The rearrangement uses TRBV18 and TRBJ1-1; 7 bases are shared with TRBD1. V dropped 3 bases and J dropped 3; count of bases not matched to a gene: 7. The CDR3 runs to 15 residues. Germline values: CDR1 KGHSH, CDR2 LQKENI. This CDR3 reads CASSPQGEGYTEAFF. CDR3 nucleotides: TGTGCCAGCTCACCCCAGGGGGAAGGGTACACTGAAGCTTTCTTT.

The gene calls are TRBV6-6 and TRBJ2-2, with no clear D. Trimming removed 2 bases at V and 1 base at J, with 11 bases between. The V gene's germline CDR1 is MNHNY and CDR2 SVGAGI (reference sequence). This CDR3 comprises 16 residues. The CDR3 region is CASSYKRRLNTGELFF. The CDR3 DNA is TGTGCCAGCAGTTACAAGAGGCGTTTGAACACCGGGGAGCTGTTTTTT.

Within the sample, this clone is medium-sized. The rearrangement joins TRBV28 to TRBJ2-2, with D possibly matching TRBD2 (5 bases). CDR3 size: 16 residues. Germline CDR1 and CDR2: MDHEN and SYDVKM. V lost 1 base and J 1 base, leaving 10 bases between the germline ends. The CDR3 nucleotides are TGTGCCAGCAGTTTATTTGGGAGCCAGAACACCGGGGAGCTGTTTTTT. Translating gives CASSLFGSQNTGELFF. Looking up the rest from reference TRBV28 and TRBJ2-2 gives the full variable domain: DVKVTQSSRYLVKRTGEKVFLECVQDMDHENMFWYRQDPGLGLRLIYFSYDVKMKEKGDIPEGYSVSREKKERFSLILESASTNQTSMYLCASSLFGSQNTGELFFGEGSRLTVL.

In this sample, this clone turned up once. The genes are TRBV6-1 and TRBJ1-5, with D hard to call. The CDR3 consists of 14 residues. V lost 6 bases and J 3 bases, leaving 12 bases between the germline ends. Germline V gene lookup returns CDR1 MNHNS and CDR2 SASEGT. This CDR3 reads CASSTSWYNQPQHF. Here the CDR3 DNA reads TGTGCCAGCAGCACCAGTTGGTACAATCAGCCCCAGCATTTT.

This chain links TRBV4-1 with TRBJ1-5; D uncertain. V was shortened by 1 base and J by 4 bases, with 17 bases between the two germline ends. CDR3 size: 17 residues. Germline V gene lookup returns CDR1 MGHRA and CDR2 YSYEKL. CDR3 region: CASSQGGWRVGNQPQHF. As DNA, the CDR3 is TGCGCCAGCAGCCAAGGGGGTTGGAGGGTTGGGAATCAGCCCCAGCATTTT.

The chain has TRBV4-3 and TRBJ2-1, with unresolved D. V was pared by 2 bases and J by 7 bases, with 12 bases between. CDR3 size: 14 residues. CDR1 is LGHNA and CDR2 is YSLEER in the germline V gene. The CDR3 DNA reads TGCGCCAGCAGCCAATATGCCCTTCGGAATGAGCAGTTCTTC. Protein sequence: CASSQYALRNEQFF.

The rearrangement links TRBV7-2 to TRBJ2-7; D remains ambiguous. Between the trimmed V and J ends, which lost 0 bases and 2 bases, there was a span of 5 bases. Germline-derived CDR1 and CDR2 are SGHTA and FQGNSA. This CDR3 has 13 amino acids. In DNA form, the CDR3 reads TGTGCCAGCAGCTTAGCTGGCACCTACGAGCAGTACTTC. Protein sequence: CASSLAGTYEQYF.

The rearrangement uses TRBV6-5 and TRBJ1-1, with TRBD1 matching 8 bases. The CDR3 covers 15 residues. The V gene's germline CDR1 is MNHEY and CDR2 SVGAGI. V was clipped by 5 bases and J by 0 bases; unmatched bases: 5. The CDR3 is CASSAQGGLNTEAFF. CDR3 sequence (DNA): TGTGCCAGCAGTGCACAGGGGGGGTTGAACACTGAAGCTTTCTTT.